Listed here are 4 T cell receptor beta chains from one sample, sequenced in a study of T cell changes during pregnancy in multiple sclerosis. The assay was immunoSEQ multiplex PCR, and TCRdb's table has in-frame clones only and misses some. The sample includes about 84,000 clones, 94% of them seen just once. The sequences come from peripheral blood, collected in the third trimester of pregnancy. The source of these receptors is a female donor with multiple sclerosis, enrolled in a pregnancy study.

This rearrangement joins TRBV29-1 to TRBJ1-4; maybe TRBD1 (5 bases). CDR1 and CDR2 from the germline V gene are SQVTM and ANQGSEA. The germline V and J ends were trimmed by 4 bases and 4 bases, with 7 bases remaining between them. This CDR3 comprises 12 residues. CDR3 coding DNA: TGCAGCGTTGCCCAGGGTAATGAAAAACTGTTTTTT. Its translation: CSVAQGNEKLFF.

CDR3 sequence reads: CASSLAEQPQHF. For the CDR3, the DNA is TGTGCCAGCAGCTTGGCGGAGCAGCCCCAGCATTTT. The chain uses TRBV7-8 and TRBJ1-5; D is unresolved. Germline values: CDR1 SGHVS, CDR2 FQNEAQ. The CDR3 totals 12 residues. V was clipped by 3 bases and J by 7 bases, with 7 bases between them. Drawing the rest from reference TRBV7-8 and TRBJ1-5, the complete variable domain is GAGVSQSPRYKVAKRGQDVALRCDPISGHVSLFWYQQALGQGPEFLTYFQNEAQLDKSGLPSDRFFAERPEGSVSTLKIQRTQQEDSAVYLCASSLAEQPQHFGDGTRLSIL.

The gene calls are TRBV5-1 and TRBJ1-2; 7 positions match TRBD1. V shed 7 bases, J shed 5 bases, and the junction held 17 bases outside the gene matches. Germline CDR1 reads SGHRS; CDR2 reads YFSETQ. The CDR3 has 16 residues. The CDR3 nucleotides are TGCGCCAGCGGTGATGGGGGGAGACAGGGTAGTTATGGCTACACCTTC. Translating gives CASGDGGRQGSYGYTF.

The rearrangement links TRBV29-1 to TRBJ1-2, with no clear D. The CDR3 is made up of 13 amino acids. Trimming took off 3 bases at V and 4 bases at J, with 12 bases between the two ends. Germline assignment: CDR1 SQVTM and CDR2 ANQGSEA. The CDR3 DNA sequence: TGCAGCGTTGACTCTCCTTTGAGCTATGGCTACACCTTC. It yields the protein CSVDSPLSYGYTF.